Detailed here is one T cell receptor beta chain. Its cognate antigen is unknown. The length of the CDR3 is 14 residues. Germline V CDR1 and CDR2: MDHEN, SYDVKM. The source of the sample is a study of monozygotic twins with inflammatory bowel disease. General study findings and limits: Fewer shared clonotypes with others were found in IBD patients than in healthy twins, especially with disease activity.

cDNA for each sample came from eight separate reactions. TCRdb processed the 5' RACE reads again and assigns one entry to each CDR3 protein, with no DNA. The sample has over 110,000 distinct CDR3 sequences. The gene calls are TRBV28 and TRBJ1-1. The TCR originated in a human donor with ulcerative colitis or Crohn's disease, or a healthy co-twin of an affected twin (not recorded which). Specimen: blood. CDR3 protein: CASIRRAAASEAFF.